Reported below is one T cell receptor (beta chain). This sample is part of a study of OX40 agonist ivuxolimab in advanced cancers. Across the whole study: Therapy given before enrollment (anti-PD-1, anti-PD-L1 or anti-CTLA-4) was allowed, and over 35% had some.

Data came from immunoSEQ multiplex PCR; TCRdb stores just in-frame clones and leaves some out. Here the sample spans 60,000 or so clones, around 90% being singletons. Trimming cost V 2 bases and J 9 bases, with 16 bases left between them. The germline gives CDR1 MNHEY, CDR2 SVGAGI. The CDR3 consists of 14 residues. The TCR sequence derives from an adult with an advanced solid tumor such as melanoma, head and neck, liver or kidney cancer. This chain connects TRBV6-5 to TRBJ1-1; D remains ambiguous. Specimen: CD4+ or CD8+ T cells sorted from blood, collected in a trial of the OX40 agonist ivuxolimab. CDR3 nucleotides: TGTGCCAGCAGTTACAGTTGGGGTGGGGTAAAAGCTTTCTTT. Protein product: CASSYSWGGVKAFF.